This T cell receptor (beta chain) appears in the sequencing data of a study of cytomegalovirus exposure and HLA in healthy donors. General study points: By HLA locus, TCR association rates varied in a later analysis, with DRB1 showing the most and HLA-C the fewest.

The V segment lost 6 bases and the J segment 8 bases; nucleotides outside the gene matches: 8. The CDR3 is 14 residues long. Germline lookup yields CDR1 MNHNS and CDR2 SASEGT. PCR was performed using 60 Vbeta and 13 Jbeta primers. In the authors' workflow: Unique TCR beta chains totaled roughly 80 million in a later count, with around 11 million of them shared. The assay was immunoSEQ multiplex PCR, and TCRdb's table has in-frame clones only and misses some. The V and J calls and the clone size are those of that table, but D and trimming were determined from the DNA. The data show approximately 120,000 clones, approximately 89% seen once. Worth noting for this clone: What it recognizes is unknown.

This chain links TRBV6-1 with TRBJ1-2; 11 bases fit TRBD1. The source is a woman in her thirties in good health and CMV-seropositive. The sample comprised PBMCs. CDR3: CASSLGQGAWGYTF. CDR3 DNA sequence: TGTGCCAGCAGCCTTGGACAGGGGGCATGGGGCTACACCTTC.